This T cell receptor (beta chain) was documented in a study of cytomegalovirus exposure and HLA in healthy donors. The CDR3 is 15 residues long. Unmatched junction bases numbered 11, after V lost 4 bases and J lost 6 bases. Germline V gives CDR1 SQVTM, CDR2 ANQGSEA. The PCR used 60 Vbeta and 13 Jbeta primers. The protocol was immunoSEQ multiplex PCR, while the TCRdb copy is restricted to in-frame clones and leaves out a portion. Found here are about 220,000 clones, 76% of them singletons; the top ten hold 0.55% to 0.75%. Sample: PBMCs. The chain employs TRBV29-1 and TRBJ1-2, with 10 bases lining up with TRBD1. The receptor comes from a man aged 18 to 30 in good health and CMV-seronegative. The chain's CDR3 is CSVATPGQGRDGYTF. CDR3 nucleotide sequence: TGCAGCGTTGCAACACCGGGACAGGGGAGGGATGGCTACACCTTC. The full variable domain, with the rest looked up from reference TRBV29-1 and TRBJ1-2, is SAVISQKPSRDICQRGTSLTIQCQVDSQVTMMFWYRQQPGQSLTLIATANQGSEATYESGFVIDKFPISRPNLTFSTLTVSNMSPEDSSIYLCSVATPGQGRDGYTFGSGTRLTVV.